Presented here are 5 T cell receptor beta chains from one specimen sequenced in a study of cytomegalovirus exposure and HLA in healthy donors. Use of 60 Vbeta and 13 Jbeta primers characterized the PCR. TCRdb's table, derived via immunoSEQ multiplex PCR, lists solely in-frame clones and lacks some. The table lists 65,000 to 70,000 clones, around 91% of them singletons. Sequencing was performed on PBMCs. The receptors come from a woman in her 30s in good health and CMV-seropositive.

The V call is TRBV6-1, the J call TRBJ1-5, with TRBD1 matching 8 bases. The germline V gene encodes CDR1 MNHNS and CDR2 SASEGT. This CDR3 is 15 amino acids long. V dropped 4 bases and J dropped 5; count of bases not matched to a gene: 7. The CDR3 is CASSGDRWVHQPQHF. The CDR3, as DNA: TGTGCCAGCAGTGGGGACAGGTGGGTACATCAGCCCCAGCATTTT.

The chain has TRBV19 and TRBJ2-1; a weak D match, TRBD2 (5 bases). Deletions cut 6 bases from V and 2 bases from J, with 11 bases between. The CDR3 is made up of 14 amino acids. Germline V CDR1 and CDR2: LNHDA, SQIVND (reference sequence). The CDR3 coding sequence is TGTGCCAGTAGCCTAAGCGGTACCTACAATGAGCAGTTCTTC. Translation gives CASSLSGTYNEQFF.

This sequence joins TRBV28 and TRBJ2-5; the D gene is possibly TRBD1 (5 bases). The J call may be in error: the DNA end matches TRBJ2-7 better. This CDR3 spans 16 amino acids. Germline CDR1 is MDHEN and CDR2 is SYDVKM. The CDR3 DNA reads as TGTGCCAGCAGTTACAGGACAAACTGGGACTCCTACGAGCAGTACTTC. It specifies CASSYRTNWDSYEQYF.

This chain connects TRBV6-5 to TRBJ1-6, with 7 bases fitting TRBD1. CDR1 and CDR2 from the germline V gene are MNHEY and SVGAGI. CDR3 length equals 13 residues. V shed 4 bases and J 13 bases; nucleotides not matched to a gene: 7. The DNA of the CDR3 is TGTGCCAGCAGTTCGGGACAGCGGCGGCCCCTCCACTTT. Translating it yields CASSSGQRRPLHF.

CDR3 in amino acids: CASRTLTEDEQYF. CDR3 DNA sequence: TGTGCCAGCAGGACCCTGACAGAGGACGAGCAGTACTTC. The rearrangement uses TRBV27 and TRBJ2-7, with TRBD1 as a possible D gene (5 bases). The CDR3 sequence is 13 residues long. CDR1 and CDR2 (germline): MNHEY, SMNVEV (reference sequence). With 6 bases removed from V and 5 bases from J, the gap between germline ends came to 14 bases.